A few counts support the clone carrying this T cell receptor beta chain. Its antigen remains unidentified. The sample belongs to a study of vaccination and CD4 T cells after COVID-19. As for treatment: roughly ten-day PBMC culture with coronavirus spike peptide pools or control peptides (ViraFEST assay). In germline, CDR1 is SEHNR, CDR2 FQNEAQ (reference sequence). V lost 4 bases to trimming and J lost 6 bases, with 18 bases between them. This CDR3 is built from 15 residues. Scientists ran DNA taken from cultured CD4+ T cells through the Oncomine TCR Beta short-read assay for sequencing. TCRdb re-derived calls from the PCR reads in MiXCR, one entry per CDR3 protein. This repertoire shows more than 10,000 distinct CDR3 sequences, approximately 79% found once; its top ten account for 20% to 25%.

This TCR was sampled from a human donor who had recovered from COVID-19. The chain carries TRBV7-9 and TRBJ1-2, with D hard to call. The sample was CD4+ T cells from blood, cultured in vitro. The CDR3 DNA is TGTGCCAGCAGCTCAACCGACTTAATCTACCATGGCTACACCTTC. Amino acid sequence: CASSSTDLIYHGYTF.